This T cell receptor (beta chain) is drawn from a study of CD8 T cells in ankylosing spondylitis. Germline V lookup: CDR1 SGHKS, CDR2 YYEKEE (reference sequence). The CDR3 loop spans 15 amino acids. The V end lost 0 bases, the J end lost 0 bases, and 7 bases lay between the germline ends. Quantitative 5'-RACE with molecular barcodes was used to make the TCR beta libraries. TCRdb redid the calling of the 5' RACE reads with MiXCR, one entry per CDR3 protein. The sample contains under 300,000 distinct CDR3 sequences, less than 10% of which appear only once. This clonotype was picked up many times. As yet, its antigen is unknown. Findings and caveats of the study: Clones linked with disease were CD8+ and fairly uncommon in the peripheral blood. Blood from ankylosing spondylitis patients appeared to carry a characteristic roughly 8-variant TCR beta motif. Disease-linked clones reportedly showed significant enrichment in matched ankylosing spondylitis synovial fluid.

The TCR comes from a male donor with ankylosing spondylitis or in good health (not recorded which). The genes are TRBV5-5 and TRBJ1-5, with D perhaps matching TRBD1 (5 bases). The specimen was blood, either unsorted or a sorted T cell fraction (not recorded which). CDR3 in DNA: TGTGCCAGCAGCTTGGGGGACCGTAGCAATCAGCCCCAGCATTTT. Encoded protein: CASSLGDRSNQPQHF.